The text below deals with one T cell receptor (beta chain). Its antigen is still unknown. No base quality information exists; no much larger clone differs at one position. Other DNA sequences within the sample encode an identical CDR3. The receptor library was made with the immunoSEQ multiplex PCR assay. For the multiplex PCR, a mixture combining 60 forward primers for TCR Vbeta segments and 13 reverse primers for TCR Jbeta segments was used. A multiplex PCR assay on genomic DNA amplified the CDR3 region of rearranged TCR beta genes. Amplified TCR beta libraries were sequenced as 87-base-pair reads on the Illumina HiSeq System. In the original analysis: A later analysis counted about 80 million unique TCR beta chains across the 700 or so repertoires, and 9.5 million to 11 million of these chains were shared by at least two donors. To remove PCR and sequencing errors, raw reads were error-corrected and collapsed into unique sequences using a nearest-neighbor algorithm that merged closely related sequences. V, D and J gene segments were assigned by aligning CDR3 sequences to IMGT reference sequences. Each retained sequence needed at least a six-nucleotide match to both a V gene segment and a J gene segment. Rearrangements were called productive when the CDR3 lacked stop codons and stayed in frame with V and J; all others were non-productive. CDR3 was defined by IMGT convention, running from the second conserved V-encoded cysteine to the conserved J-encoded phenylalanine. In an earlier analysis of 587 of the donors, sequences lacking an unambiguous match to a single V gene segment were excluded. In an earlier analysis of 587 of the donors, a V segment was called functional when productive rearrangements were above 56.7%, and segregating when the standard deviation between donors exceeded 5%. A statistical classification framework was built to diagnose cytomegalovirus status from the catalog of TCR beta chain sequences. In a later analysis, TCR nucleotide sequences were compared against IMGT/GENE-DB human TR gene sequences so that V and J genes could be assigned. In a later analysis, CDR3 sequences and most-parsimonious VDJ recombination scenarios were assigned using the TCRdist pipeline. In a later analysis, every TCR beta chain was defined by the combination of its CDR3 amino acid sequence and its V-gene family, and reads without a unique V-gene family were dropped. As a way to deal with suspected cross-contamination and a sequencing artifact, a later analysis dropped more than 500 nucleotide sequences that were highly shared and had low generation probability. In a later analysis, a clonal expansion index for each public chain was calculated from normalized within-repertoire ranks of inferred template counts. In a later analysis, generation probabilities were computed with a VDJ recombination model fitted to out-of-frame rearrangements, and the resulting probabilities were checked against IGoR. In a later analysis, hypergeometric tests were used to score TCR-TCR, TCR-HLA and TCR-CMV co-occurrence, with a repertoire-size bias correction applied to TCR pairs. False discovery rates were estimated in a later analysis by permuting HLA or CMV assignments 20 times. In a later analysis, co-occurring TCRs were grouped using DBSCAN, and TCRdist sequence similarity was added for clustering within HLA-allele-positive subsets. Repertoires with fewer than 30,000 or more than 120,000 public chains were left out of co-occurrence clustering, as were about 5 repertoires with anomalous nucleotide sharing. TCRdb took this table from immuneACCESS and kept in-frame rearrangements with V and J called. Such tables lack part of the clones; where checked against another copy, unresolved V genes explain under half of the gap, and the rest is unexplained. The V and J calls and clone size come from that table; D and trimming were worked out from the DNA. This sample comprises 180,000 or so clones, 70% to 90% of them detected only once. About 9.3% of the sample is taken by the ten largest.

This entry comes from a study of cytomegalovirus exposure and HLA in healthy donors (dated by TCRdb to about 2017). Looking at the study overall: An earlier analysis of about 560 of the donors reported 276 Gb of sequence data and some 110 million unique TCR beta sequences obtained from about 170 million T cells. An early release that covered about 600 HLA-typed donors contained 250 to 350 gigabases of sequencing data and 70 million to 100 million unique TCR sequences. Of the roughly 400 genotyped donors, 81% were placed in the genetic ancestry cluster associated with self-reported Caucasian donors. The study aimed to test whether signatures of past pathogen exposure could be identified by cataloging public T cell receptors. The T cell repertoires of around 670 subjects were profiled by immunosequencing and related to cytomegalovirus serostatus. A separate validation cohort of approximately 130 different subjects was used in addition to the roughly 640-subject first cohort. To predict cytomegalovirus infection status, the study brought together high-throughput TCR immunosequencing, statistical association of individual TCRs with disease status, and machine learning. To study patterns of TCR occurrence, a later analysis re-analyzed previously published TCR beta repertoires from just over 650 donors and added high-resolution HLA genotyping. Rather than drawing on any new phenotypic data, the later analysis identified candidate immune exposures from TCR beta sequences and the way those sequences occurred across donors. In an earlier analysis of 587 of the donors, high-throughput TCR beta sequencing was used to judge whether each TCR beta V gene segment behaved as functional or pseudogenic. Alongside the repertoire data, information on donor age, sex, ethnicity and CMV serostatus was compiled. A later genetic analysis used genome-wide SNP genotypes for about three fifths of the 666 donors, treating that subset as a discovery cohort. Every discovery cohort repertoire had been produced on one sequencing platform. Both class I and class II loci were covered by HLA typing, at four-digit resolution. The number of donors typed differed by locus, with about 629-630 for A, B, C, DRB1 and DQB1, 522 for DQA1, 600 to 610 for DPA1, and under 490 for DPB1. Five DR-DQ haplotypes were treated as single units for association and clustering because of strong linkage in the cohort. Among almost 400 genotyped donors of the cohort, an average of about 240,000 unique TCR beta nucleotide sequences were sequenced per donor, around a sixth of them non-productive. Findings and caveats that apply to the study as a whole: Correlated functional status among segregating V segments might reflect linkage disequilibrium, but an unknown experimental factor could not be ruled out. Compared with the roughly 670-donor mean, donors in an Asian-associated ancestry cluster had fewer N-insertions in productive TCRs, according to a later genetic analysis. The classifier was reported to diagnose cytomegalovirus status with high specificity and sensitivity in both the original cohort and the validation cohort. A later genetic analysis associated a missense DCLRE1C variant with V-gene and J-gene trimming of TCR beta chains, and an independent cohort replicated the association. Three of the identified cytomegalovirus-associated TCR beta chains were confirmed in vitro to be specific for cytomegalovirus antigens. Compared with equally common non-associated chains, HLA-associated TCR beta chains in a later analysis were more clonally expanded and had lower generation probabilities. The authors suggested that the approach could potentially be generalized to other disease states and immunological phenotypes. When HLA alleles, especially DR and DQ, strongly co-occurred, attributing TCR associations to individual alleles was difficult. Several of the top co-occurrence clusters appeared to be linked to parvovirus B19, influenza, CMV and Epstein-Barr virus, according to a later analysis. Because some donors lacked HLA typing at each locus, the association tests relied only on the typed subset. Across donors, most TCR sequences were observed very rarely, whereas some public TCRs were present in many individuals. The cohort was sequenced for TCR beta chains only, and without alpha or paired-chain data the features that could be detected were limited. Immune exposure information for the cohort was limited to CMV serostatus. According to a later analysis, TCR association rates differed among HLA loci, with DRB1 alleles showing the most associated TCRs and HLA-C alleles showing the fewest. Specific HLA alleles were associated with over 15,000 TCR beta sequences at a false discovery rate of 0.05 in a later analysis. About 17 rarely observed V segments, including chromosome 9 orphons, were excluded from the earlier analysis of about 500 of the donors because counts were too low. A cluster of highly shared sequence variants was judged likely to be a technical artifact of the sequencing pipeline. Because the 87-base-pair reads could not distinguish some IMGT-functional V segments, including TRBV6-2 and TRBV6-3, those segments were excluded. A total of some 180 TCR beta chains were listed by the study as associated with cytomegalovirus. A further reported finding was that TCR beta sequences accurately predicted the HLA-A and HLA-B alleles for most subjects in the first cohort. A later analysis found that most CMV-associated TCR beta chains appeared HLA-restricted, with HLA associations seemingly driven largely by CMV exposure. Roughly uniform sequencing depth across donors was assumed in presence/absence analyses, although this assumption may not hold. Broadly in line with IMGT annotations, most TCR beta V segments showed up in productive rearrangements about 90% or about 30% of the time in an earlier analysis of approximately 600 of the donors.

Looking up the germline V gene yields CDR1 SQVTM and CDR2 ANQGSEA. Inclusive of the bounding cysteine and phenylalanine, the CDR3 is 12 residues long. Here the CDR3 DNA is all that survives: 36 bases in frame from base 1. V was cut back by 6 bases and J by 8 bases, leaving a gap of 16 bases between them. The cohort consisted of 600 or so healthy bone marrow donors. All cohort members were sampled while nominally healthy, although unrecorded immune exposures were likely present. The donor tested CMV seropositive, placing the donor among the approximately 290 seropositive members of the cohort. A peripheral blood sample was provided by each donor, and peripheral blood mononuclear cells were used for TCR beta sequencing. The Qiagen DNeasy Blood Extraction Kit was used to extract genomic DNA from the blood cell samples.

Sequenced input: PBMCs. The sequence came from a man in his late teens or twenties in good health and CMV-seropositive. This chain joins TRBV29-1 to TRBJ1-1; the D segment could be TRBD1, given 6 matching bases. The sequenced DNA: TGCAGCGTATCCGGGACAATAACCGAAGCTTTCTTT. Its protein reads: CSVSGTITEAFF.